This TCR beta chain was found in a study of T cells in tumors after PD-1 blockade. Background on the study: No patient had prior checkpoint blockade, systemic immunosuppression, or radiotherapy within 4 weeks. Each patient got pembrolizumab 200 mg every 3 weeks or cemiplimab 350 mg every 2 weeks. Some patients also took daily vismodegib 150 mg during anti-PD-1 treatment. Blood samples averaged around 110,000 templates (range roughly 24,000-280,000) and fewer than 40,000 unique clonotypes.

The length of the CDR3 is 14 residues. Germline V CDR1 and CDR2: LNHDA, SQIVND (reference sequence). V lost 7 bases and J lost 6, with 16 bases in between. Measured with immunoSEQ multiplex PCR; TCRdb has only the in-frame clones, and not every one. The sample contains roughly 59,000 clones, around 80% of which appear only once. This TCR derives from a human donor with basal cell carcinoma. Specimen: PBMCs, collected before anti-PD-1 treatment. V and J are TRBV19 and TRBJ1-5, with D possibly matching TRBD1 (5 bases). The chain's CDR3 is CASTNGGGSQPQHF. CDR3 nucleotide sequence: TGTGCCAGTACCAACGGGGGGGGAAGTCAGCCCCAGCATTTT.